The entry that follows covers one T cell receptor (beta chain) sequence. The germline V gene encodes CDR1 WSHSY and CDR2 SAAADI. The germline V and J ends were trimmed by 8 bases and 3 bases, with 13 bases remaining between them. There are 14 residues in the CDR3. The sample belongs to a study of cytomegalovirus exposure and HLA in healthy donors. Some clones are missing from TCRdb's copy, which holds only in-frame ones; the method was immunoSEQ multiplex PCR. This table holds roughly 50,000 clones, 93% found once. The gene calls are TRBV10-2 and TRBJ1-4; D possibly corresponds to TRBD1 (5 bases). The source is a woman between 18 and 29 years old in good health and CMV-seropositive. The source material was PBMCs. As DNA, the CDR3 is TGCGCCAGCCGCGGAGGGGTACCTAATGAAAAACTGTTTTTT. It is translated as CASRGGVPNEKLFF.